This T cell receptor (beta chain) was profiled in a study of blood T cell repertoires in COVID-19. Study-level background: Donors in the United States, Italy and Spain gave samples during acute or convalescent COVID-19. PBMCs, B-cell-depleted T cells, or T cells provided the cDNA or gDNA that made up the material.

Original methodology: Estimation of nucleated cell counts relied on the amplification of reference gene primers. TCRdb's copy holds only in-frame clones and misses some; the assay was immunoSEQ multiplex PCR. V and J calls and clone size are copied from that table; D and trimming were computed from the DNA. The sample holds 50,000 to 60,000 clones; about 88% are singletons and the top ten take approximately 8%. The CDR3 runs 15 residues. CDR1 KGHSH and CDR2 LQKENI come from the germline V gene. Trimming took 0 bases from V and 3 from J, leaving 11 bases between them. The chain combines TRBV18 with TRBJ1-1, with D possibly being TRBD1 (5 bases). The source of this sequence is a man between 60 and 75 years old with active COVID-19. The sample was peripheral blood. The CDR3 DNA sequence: TGTGCCAGCTCACCACCGGTAGGGGCGGACACTGAAGCTTTCTTT. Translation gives CASSPPVGADTEAFF.